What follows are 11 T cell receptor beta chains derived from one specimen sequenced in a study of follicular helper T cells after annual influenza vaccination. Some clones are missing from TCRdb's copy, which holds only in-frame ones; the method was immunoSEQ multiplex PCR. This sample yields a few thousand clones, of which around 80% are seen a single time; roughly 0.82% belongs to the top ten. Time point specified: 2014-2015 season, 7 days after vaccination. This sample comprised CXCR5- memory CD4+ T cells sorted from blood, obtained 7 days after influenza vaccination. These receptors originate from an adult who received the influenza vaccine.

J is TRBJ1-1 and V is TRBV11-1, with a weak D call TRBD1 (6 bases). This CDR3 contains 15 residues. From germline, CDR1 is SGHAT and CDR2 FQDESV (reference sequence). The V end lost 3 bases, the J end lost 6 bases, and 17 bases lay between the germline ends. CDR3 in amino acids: CASSFDGGPVSEAFF. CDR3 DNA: TGTGCCAGCAGCTTTGATGGGGGCCCAGTCTCTGAAGCTTTCTTT.

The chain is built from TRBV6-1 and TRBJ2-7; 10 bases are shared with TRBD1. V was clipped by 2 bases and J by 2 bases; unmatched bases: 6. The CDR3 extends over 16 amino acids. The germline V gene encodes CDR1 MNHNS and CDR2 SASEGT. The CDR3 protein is CASSESLGTGAYEQYF. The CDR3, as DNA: TGTGCCAGCAGTGAAAGTTTAGGGACAGGGGCCTACGAGCAGTACTTC.

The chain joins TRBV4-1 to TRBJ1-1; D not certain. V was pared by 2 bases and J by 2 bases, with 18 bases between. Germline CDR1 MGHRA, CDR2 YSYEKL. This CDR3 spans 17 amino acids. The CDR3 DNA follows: TGCGCCAGCAGCCAACTAACTCCCCCGGGCTTAAACACTGAAGCTTTCTTT. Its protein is CASSQLTPPGLNTEAFF.

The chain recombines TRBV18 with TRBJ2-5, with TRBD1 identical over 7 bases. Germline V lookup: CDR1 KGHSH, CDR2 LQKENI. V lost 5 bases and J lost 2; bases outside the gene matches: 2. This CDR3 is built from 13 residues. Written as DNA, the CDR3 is TGTGCCAGCTCATCGGGACAGCAAGAGACCCAGTACTTC. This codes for CASSSGQQETQYF.

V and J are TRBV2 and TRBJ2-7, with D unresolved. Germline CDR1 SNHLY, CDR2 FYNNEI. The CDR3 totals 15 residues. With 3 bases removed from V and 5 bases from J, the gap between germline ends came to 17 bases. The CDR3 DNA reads TGTGCCAGCAGTGACCCAGTTACCACGCCTAACGAGCAGTACTTC. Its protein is CASSDPVTTPNEQYF.

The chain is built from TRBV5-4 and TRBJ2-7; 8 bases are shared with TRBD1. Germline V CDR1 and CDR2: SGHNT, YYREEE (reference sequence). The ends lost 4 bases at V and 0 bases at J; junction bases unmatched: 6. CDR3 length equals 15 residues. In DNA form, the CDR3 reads TGTGCCAGCAGCCTGACAGGGGCTGCCTCCTACGAGCAGTACTTC. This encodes CASSLTGAASYEQYF.

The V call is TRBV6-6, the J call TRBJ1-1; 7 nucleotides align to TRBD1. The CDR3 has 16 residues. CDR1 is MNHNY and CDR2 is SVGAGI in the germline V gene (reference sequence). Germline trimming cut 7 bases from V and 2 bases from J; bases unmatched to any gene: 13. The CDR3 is CASTPAPGQKNTEAFF. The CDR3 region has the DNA TGTGCCAGCACCCCAGCCCCGGGACAGAAAAACACTGAAGCTTTCTTT.

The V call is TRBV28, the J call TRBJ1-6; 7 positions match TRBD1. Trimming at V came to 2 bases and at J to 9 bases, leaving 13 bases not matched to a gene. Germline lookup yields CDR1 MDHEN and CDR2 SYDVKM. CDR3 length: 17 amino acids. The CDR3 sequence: CASSLPGQAHSGSPLHF. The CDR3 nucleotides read TGTGCCAGCAGTTTACCAGGACAGGCCCACAGCGGTTCACCCCTCCACTTT.

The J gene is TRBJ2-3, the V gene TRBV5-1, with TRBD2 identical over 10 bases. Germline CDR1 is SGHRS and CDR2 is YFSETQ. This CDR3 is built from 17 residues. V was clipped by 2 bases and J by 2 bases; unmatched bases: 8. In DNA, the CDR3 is TGCGCCAGCAGCTTCACGTTAGCGGGGGGAACCACAGATACGCAGTATTTT. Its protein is CASSFTLAGGTTDTQYF.

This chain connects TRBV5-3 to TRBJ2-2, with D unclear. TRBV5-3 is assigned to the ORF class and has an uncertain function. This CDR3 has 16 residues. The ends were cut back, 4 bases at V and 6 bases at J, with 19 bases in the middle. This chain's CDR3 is CARSPAVSTPAGELFF. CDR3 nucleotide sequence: TGTGCCAGAAGCCCGGCGGTCTCTACACCAGCCGGGGAGCTGTTTTTT.

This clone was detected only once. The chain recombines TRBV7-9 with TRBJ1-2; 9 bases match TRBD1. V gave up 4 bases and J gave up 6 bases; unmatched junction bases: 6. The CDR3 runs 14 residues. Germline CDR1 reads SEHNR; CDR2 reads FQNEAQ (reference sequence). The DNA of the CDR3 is TGTGCCAGCAGCTCGTACAGGGGGCCTAATGGCTACACCTTC. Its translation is CASSSYRGPNGYTF.